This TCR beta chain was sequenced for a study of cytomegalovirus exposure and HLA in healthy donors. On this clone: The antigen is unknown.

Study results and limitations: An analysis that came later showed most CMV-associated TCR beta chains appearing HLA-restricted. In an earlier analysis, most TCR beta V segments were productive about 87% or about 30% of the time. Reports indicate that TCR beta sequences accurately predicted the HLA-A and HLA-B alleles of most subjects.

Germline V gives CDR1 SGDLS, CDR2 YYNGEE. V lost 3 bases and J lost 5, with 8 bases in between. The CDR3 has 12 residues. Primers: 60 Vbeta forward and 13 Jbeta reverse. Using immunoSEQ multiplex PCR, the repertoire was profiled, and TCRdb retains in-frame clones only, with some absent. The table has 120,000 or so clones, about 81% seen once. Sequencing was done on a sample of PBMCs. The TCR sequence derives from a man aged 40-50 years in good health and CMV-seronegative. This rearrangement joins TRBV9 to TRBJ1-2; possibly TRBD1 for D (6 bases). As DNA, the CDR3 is TGTGCCAGCAGCGCCGGACAGTATGGCTACACCTTC. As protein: CASSAGQYGYTF.